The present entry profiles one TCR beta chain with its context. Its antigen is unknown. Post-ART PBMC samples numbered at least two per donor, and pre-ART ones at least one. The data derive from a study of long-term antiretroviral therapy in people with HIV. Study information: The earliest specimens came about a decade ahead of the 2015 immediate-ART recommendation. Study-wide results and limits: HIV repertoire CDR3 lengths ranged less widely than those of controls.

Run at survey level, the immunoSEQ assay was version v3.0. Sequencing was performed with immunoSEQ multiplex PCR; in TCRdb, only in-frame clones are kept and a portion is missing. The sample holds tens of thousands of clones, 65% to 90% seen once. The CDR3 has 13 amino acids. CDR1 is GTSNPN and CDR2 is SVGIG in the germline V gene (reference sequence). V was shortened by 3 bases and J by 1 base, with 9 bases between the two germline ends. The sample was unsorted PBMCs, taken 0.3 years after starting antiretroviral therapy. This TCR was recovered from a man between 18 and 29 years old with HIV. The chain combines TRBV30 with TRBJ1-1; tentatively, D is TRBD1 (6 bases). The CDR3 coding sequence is TGTGCCTGGAGCCAACAGGGGAACACTGAAGCTTTCTTT. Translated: CAWSQQGNTEAFF.